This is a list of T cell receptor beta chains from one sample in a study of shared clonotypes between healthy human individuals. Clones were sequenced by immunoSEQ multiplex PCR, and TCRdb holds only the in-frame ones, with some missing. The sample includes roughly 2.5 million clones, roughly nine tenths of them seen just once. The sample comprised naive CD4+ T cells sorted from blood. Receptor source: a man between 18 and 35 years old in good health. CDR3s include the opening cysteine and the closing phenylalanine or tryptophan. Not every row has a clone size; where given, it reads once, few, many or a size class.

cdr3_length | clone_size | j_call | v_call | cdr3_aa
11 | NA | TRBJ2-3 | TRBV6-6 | CASSYEGGPHF
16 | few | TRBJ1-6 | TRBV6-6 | CASSYTTGGTGSPLHF
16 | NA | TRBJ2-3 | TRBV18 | CASSPPGGGGADTQYF
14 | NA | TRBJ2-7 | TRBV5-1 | CASSLGLEAYEQYF
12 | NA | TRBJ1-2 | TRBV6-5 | CASSRGGSGYTF
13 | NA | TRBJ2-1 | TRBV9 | CASGGSSYNEQFF
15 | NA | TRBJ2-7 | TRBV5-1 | CASSLGRTGTYEQYF
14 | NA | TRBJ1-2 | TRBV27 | CASSPSLANYGYTF
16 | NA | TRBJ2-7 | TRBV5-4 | CASSPLQGMILDEQYF
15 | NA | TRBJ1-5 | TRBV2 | CASRAELGTNQPQHF
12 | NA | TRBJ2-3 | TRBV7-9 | CASSPRSDTQYF
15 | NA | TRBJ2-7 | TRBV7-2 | CASSLGDRVGNEQYF
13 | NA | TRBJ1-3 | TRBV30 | CAWSVKGGNTIYF
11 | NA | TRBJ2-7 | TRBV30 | CAWSYHYEQYF
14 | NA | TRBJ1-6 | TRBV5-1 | CASSLDRVYSPLHF
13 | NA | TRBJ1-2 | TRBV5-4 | CASSLVDRRGYTF
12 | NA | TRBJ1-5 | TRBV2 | CASKGGKQPQHF
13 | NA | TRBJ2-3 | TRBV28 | CASSRFTTDTQYF
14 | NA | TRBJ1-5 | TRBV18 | CASSPGYSNQPQHF
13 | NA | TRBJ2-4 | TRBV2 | CASQQGVGNIQYF
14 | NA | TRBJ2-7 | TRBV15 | CATSRGGGAGEQYF
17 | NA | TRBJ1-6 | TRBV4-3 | CASSQDTGSSYNSPLHF
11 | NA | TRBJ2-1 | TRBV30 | CAWSRAGEQFF
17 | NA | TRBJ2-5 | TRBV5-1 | CASSSDVGGTVQETQYF
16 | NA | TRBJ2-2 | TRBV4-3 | CASSQDSGRTTGELFF
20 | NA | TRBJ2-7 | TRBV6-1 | CASSEALKGSSGKDSYEQYF
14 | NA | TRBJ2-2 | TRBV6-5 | CASRGTANTGELFF
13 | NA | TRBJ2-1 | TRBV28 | CASSLVGANEQFF
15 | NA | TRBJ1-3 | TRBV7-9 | CASSQRVSRGNTIYF
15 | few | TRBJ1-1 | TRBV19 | CASRTGTGINTEAFF
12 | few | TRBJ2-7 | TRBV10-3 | CAISEPDRERSF
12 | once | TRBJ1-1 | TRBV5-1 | CASSLQITEAFF
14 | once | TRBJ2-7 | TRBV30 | CAWSVETGRYEQYF
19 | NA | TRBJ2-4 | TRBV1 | CTSSHWTSGIVLAKNIQYF
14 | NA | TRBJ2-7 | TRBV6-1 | CASRGVGTAYEQYF
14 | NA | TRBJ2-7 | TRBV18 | CASSPNRSSYEQYF
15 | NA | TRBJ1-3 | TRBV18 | CASSSTPNSGNTIYF
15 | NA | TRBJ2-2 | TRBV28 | CASSLAGGPTGELFF
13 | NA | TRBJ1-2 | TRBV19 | CASSMTSNYGYTF
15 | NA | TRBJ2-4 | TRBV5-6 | CASSFRGRPKNIQYF
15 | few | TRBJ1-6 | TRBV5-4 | CASSLGLPSNSPLHF
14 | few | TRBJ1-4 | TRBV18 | CASSQGQGGEKLFF
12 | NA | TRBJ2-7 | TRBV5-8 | CASSFGPTGEYF
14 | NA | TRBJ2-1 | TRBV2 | CASRLAGGPNEQFF
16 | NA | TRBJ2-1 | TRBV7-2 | CASSATGTGTYNEQFF
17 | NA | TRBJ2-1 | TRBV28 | CASSNHGSNSGGNEQFF
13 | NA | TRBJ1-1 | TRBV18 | CASSHSVNTEAFF
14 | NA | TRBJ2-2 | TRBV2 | CASSETGSTGELFF
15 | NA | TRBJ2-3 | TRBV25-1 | CASSERGAGKDTQYF
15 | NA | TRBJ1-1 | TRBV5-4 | CASSFGADLNTEAFF
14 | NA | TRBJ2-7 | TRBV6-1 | CASSVHRDAYEQYF
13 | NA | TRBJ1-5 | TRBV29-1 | CSVLGDSNQPQHF
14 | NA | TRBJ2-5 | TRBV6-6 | CASSYSNLQETQYF